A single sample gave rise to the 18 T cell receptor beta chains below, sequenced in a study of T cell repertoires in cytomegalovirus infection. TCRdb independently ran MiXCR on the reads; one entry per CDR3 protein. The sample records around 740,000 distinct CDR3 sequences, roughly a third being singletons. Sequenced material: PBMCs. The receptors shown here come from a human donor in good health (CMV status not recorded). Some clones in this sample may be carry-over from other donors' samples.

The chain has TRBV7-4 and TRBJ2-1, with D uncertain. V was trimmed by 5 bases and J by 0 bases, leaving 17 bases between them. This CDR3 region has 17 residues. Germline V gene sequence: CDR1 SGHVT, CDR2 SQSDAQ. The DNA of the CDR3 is TGTGCCAGCAGCGGCGAACAACAACAGAGCTCCTACAATGAGCAGTTCTTC. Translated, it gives CASSGEQQQSSYNEQFF.

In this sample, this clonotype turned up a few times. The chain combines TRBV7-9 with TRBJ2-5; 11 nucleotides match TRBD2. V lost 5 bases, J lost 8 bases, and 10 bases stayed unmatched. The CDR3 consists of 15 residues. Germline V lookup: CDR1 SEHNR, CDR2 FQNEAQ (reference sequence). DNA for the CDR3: TGTGCCAGCAGCGAGGGACTAGCGGACAAGAGAACCCAGTACTTC. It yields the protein CASSEGLADKRTQYF.

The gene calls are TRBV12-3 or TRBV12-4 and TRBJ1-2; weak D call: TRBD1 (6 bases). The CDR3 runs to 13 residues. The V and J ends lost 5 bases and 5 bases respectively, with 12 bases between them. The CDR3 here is CASSPRTGYGYTF. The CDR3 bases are TGTGCCAGCAGTCCCCGTACAGGGTATGGCTACACCTTC.

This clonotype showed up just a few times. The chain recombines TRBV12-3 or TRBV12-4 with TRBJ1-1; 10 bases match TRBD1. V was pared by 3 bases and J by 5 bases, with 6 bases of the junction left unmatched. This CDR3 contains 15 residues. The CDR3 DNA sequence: TGTGCCAGCAGTTTTGGGACAGGGGTCCGGACTGAAGCTTTCTTT. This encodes CASSFGTGVRTEAFF.

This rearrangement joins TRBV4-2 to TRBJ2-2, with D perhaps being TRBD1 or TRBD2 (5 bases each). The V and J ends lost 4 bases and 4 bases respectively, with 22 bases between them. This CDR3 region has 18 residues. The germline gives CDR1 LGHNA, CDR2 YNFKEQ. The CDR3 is CASSLPEEPQGPTGELFF. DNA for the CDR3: TGTGCCAGCAGCCTCCCCGAAGAGCCCCAGGGACCCACCGGGGAGCTGTTTTTT.

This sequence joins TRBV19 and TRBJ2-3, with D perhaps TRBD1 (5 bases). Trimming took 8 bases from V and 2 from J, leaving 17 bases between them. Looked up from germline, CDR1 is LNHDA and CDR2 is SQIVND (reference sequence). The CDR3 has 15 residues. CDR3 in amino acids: CASSGRVEVTDTQYF. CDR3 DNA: TGTGCCAGTTCCGGCAGGGTTGAGGTCACAGATACGCAGTATTTT.

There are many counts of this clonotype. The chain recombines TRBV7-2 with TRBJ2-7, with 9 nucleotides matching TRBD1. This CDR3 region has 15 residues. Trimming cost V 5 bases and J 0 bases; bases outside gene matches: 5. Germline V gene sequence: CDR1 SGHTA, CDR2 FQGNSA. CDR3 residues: CASSTRTGDSYEQYF. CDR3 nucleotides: TGTGCCAGCAGCACACGGACAGGGGACTCCTACGAGCAGTACTTC.

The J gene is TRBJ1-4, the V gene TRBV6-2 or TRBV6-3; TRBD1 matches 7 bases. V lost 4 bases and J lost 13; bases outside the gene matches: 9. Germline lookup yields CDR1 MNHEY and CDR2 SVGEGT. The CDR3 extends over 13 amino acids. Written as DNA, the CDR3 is TGTGCCAGCAGTTTGATACAGGGGATCGCACTGTTTTTT. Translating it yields CASSLIQGIALFF.

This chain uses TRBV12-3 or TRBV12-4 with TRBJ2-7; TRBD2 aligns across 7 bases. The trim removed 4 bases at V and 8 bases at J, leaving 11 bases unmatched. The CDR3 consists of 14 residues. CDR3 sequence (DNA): TGTGCCAGCAGTTCGGCTAGCGGAGCCTTCAAGCAGTACTTC. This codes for CASSSASGAFKQYF.

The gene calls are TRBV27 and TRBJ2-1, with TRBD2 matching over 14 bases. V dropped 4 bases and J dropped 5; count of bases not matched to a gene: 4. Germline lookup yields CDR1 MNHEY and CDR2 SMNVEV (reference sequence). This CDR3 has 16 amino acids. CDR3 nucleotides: TGTGCCAGCAGTTACCCGGGACTAGCGGGAGACAATGAGCAGTTCTTC. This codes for CASSYPGLAGDNEQFF.

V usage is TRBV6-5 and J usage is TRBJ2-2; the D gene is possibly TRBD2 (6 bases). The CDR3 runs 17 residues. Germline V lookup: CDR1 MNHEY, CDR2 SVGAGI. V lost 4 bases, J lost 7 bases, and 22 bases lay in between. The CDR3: CASSFWDLRAAGGELFF. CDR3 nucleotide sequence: TGTGCCAGCAGTTTCTGGGACTTACGGGCAGCTGGCGGGGAGCTGTTTTTT.

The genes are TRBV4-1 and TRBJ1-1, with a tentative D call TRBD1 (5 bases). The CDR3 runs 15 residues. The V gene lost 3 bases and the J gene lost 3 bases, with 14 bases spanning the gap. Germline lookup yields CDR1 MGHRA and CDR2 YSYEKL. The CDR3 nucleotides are TGCGCCAGCAGCCAGGGGGACGGGATAGACACTGAAGCTTTCTTT. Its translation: CASSQGDGIDTEAFF.

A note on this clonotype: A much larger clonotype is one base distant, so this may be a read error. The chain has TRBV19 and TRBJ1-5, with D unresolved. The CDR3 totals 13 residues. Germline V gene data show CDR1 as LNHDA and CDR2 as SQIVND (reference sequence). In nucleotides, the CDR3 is TGTGCCATTAGTATGCGTAGCAATCAGCCCCAGCATTTT. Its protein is CAISMRSNQPQHF.

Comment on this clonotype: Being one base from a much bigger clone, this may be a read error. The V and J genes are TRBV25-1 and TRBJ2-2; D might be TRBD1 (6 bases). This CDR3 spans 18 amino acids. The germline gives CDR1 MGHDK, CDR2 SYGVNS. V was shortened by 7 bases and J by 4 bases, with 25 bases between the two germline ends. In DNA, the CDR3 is TGTGCCAGCACTTTTGCCGCCCGAGGGACACCGACCACCGGGGAGCTGTTTTTT. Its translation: CASTFAARGTPTTGELFF.

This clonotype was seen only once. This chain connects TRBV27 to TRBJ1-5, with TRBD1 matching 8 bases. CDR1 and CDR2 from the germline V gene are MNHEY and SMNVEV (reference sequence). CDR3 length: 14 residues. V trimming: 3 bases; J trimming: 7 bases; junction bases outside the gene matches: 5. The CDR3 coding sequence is TGTGCCAGCAGTTTGACAGGGGTGGGCCAGCCCCAGCATTTT. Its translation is CASSLTGVGQPQHF.

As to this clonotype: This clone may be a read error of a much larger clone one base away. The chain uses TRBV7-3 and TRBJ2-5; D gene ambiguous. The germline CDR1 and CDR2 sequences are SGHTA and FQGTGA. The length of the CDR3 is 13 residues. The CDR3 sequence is CASSSGREETLYF. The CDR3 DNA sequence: TGTGCCAGCAGCTCGGGTAGGGAAGAGACCCTGTACTTC.

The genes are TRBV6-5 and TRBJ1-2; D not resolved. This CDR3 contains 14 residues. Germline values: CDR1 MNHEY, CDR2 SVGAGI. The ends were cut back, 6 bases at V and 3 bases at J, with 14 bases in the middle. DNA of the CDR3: TGTGCCAGCAGCACCATAGGTTTTGACTATGGCTACACCTTC. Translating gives CASSTIGFDYGYTF.

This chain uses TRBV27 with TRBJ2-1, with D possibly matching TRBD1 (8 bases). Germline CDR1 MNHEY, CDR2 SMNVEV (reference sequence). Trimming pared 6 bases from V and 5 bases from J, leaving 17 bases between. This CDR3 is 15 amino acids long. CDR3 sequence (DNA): TGTGCCAGCAGATTAACAGGGGGGGTAAACAATGAGCAGTTCTTC. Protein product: CASRLTGGVNNEQFF.